These T cell receptor beta chains were read from a single sample in a study of regulatory T cells in long-lasting Graves disease. Using its own MiXCR run on the multiplex PCR reads, TCRdb lists one record per CDR3 protein. The data show some 230,000 distinct CDR3 sequences, around 19% seen once. The specimen comprised peripheral blood mononuclear cells (PBMCs), sampled at new diagnosis, from a patient treated with antithyroid drugs. These receptors all stem from a female donor with Graves disease. Each CDR3 is given with its conserved first and last residue. The D gene is left open where the match is weak. The size entry is marked missing in some rows and otherwise reads once, few, many or a size class.

V	size	D	J	CDR3	DNA
TRBV19	many	TRBD1	TRBJ1-5	CASSIQGEFDQPQHF	TGTGCCAGTAGTATACAGGGGGAGTTTGATCAGCCCCAGCATTTT
TRBV28	many	-	TRBJ1-4	CASSIGTPNEKLFF	TGTGCCAGCAGTATCGGGACACCTAATGAAAAACTGTTTTTT
TRBV24-1	few	TRBD2	TRBJ2-1	CATSGSGRATPGQFF	TGTGCCACCAGTGGTAGCGGGAGGGCCACTCCTGGGCAGTTCTTC
TRBV28	many	-	TRBJ1-1	CASHLQGDTEAFF	TGTGCCAGCCACCTACAGGGCGACACTGAAGCTTTCTTT
TRBV20-1	many	-	TRBJ1-3	CSAQSPRSSGNTIYF	TGCAGTGCCCAGTCTCCCAGGAGCTCTGGAAACACCATATATTTT
TRBV20-1	-	TRBD1	TRBJ2-5	CSARPPGQLVRSQYF	TGCAGTGCTAGACCACCGGGACAGCTAGTAAGGAGCCAGTACTTC
TRBV29-1	many	-	TRBJ1-1	CSVGTYEDTEAFF	TGCAGCGTGGGCACCTATGAGGACACTGAAGCTTTCTTT
TRBV12-3/TRBV12-4	many	TRBD2	TRBJ2-7	CASSLWGGSSYEQYF	TGTGCCAGCAGTTTGTGGGGCGGGAGCTCCTACGAGCAGTACTTC
TRBV19	-	TRBD1	TRBJ2-7	CASSTRTGGGGEQYF	TGTGCCAGTAGTACCCGGACAGGGGGCGGGGGCGAGCAGTACTTC
TRBV7-8	many	-	TRBJ2-5	CASSLGGTVQETQYF	TGTGCCAGCAGCTTAGGGGGGACCGTCCAAGAGACCCAGTACTTC
TRBV3-1	few	TRBD1	TRBJ2-7	CTSSRQGPYEQYF	TGTACCAGCAGCCGACAGGGACCCTACGAGCAGTACTTC
TRBV10-3	many	-	TRBJ2-3	CAISESARRTDTQYF	TGTGCCATCAGTGAGTCTGCGAGGCGCACAGATACGCAGTATTTT
TRBV7-3	many	-	TRBJ2-1	CASSLDSNNEQFF	TGTGCCAGCAGCCTGGACAGCAACAATGAGCAGTTCTTC
TRBV7-8	many	-	TRBJ2-1	CASTPGSSYNEQFF	TGTGCCAGCACCCCCGGGAGCTCCTACAATGAGCAGTTCTTC
TRBV20-1	few	-	TRBJ1-1	CSARDGTVPLKNTEAFF	TGCAGTGCTAGAGATGGCACTGTACCCCTCAAAAACACTGAAGCTTTCTTT
TRBV2	many	-	TRBJ1-1	CASSEYEGAEAFF	TGTGCCAGCAGTGAATATGAGGGCGCTGAAGCTTTCTTT
TRBV2	many	TRBD1	TRBJ1-2	CASRWTGSNYGYTF	TGTGCCAGCAGATGGACAGGGTCTAACTATGGCTACACCTTC
TRBV5-1	few	TRBD2	TRBJ2-1	CASSLALGEGIWNEQFF	TGCGCCAGCAGCTTGGCACTAGGGGAGGGGATATGGAATGAGCAGTTCTTC
TRBV9	many	-	TRBJ1-4	CASSGGGGHTNEKLFF	TGTGCCAGCAGCGGTGGGGGGGGACACACGAATGAAAAACTGTTTTTT
TRBV18	many	-	TRBJ2-7	CASSPSLQTNYEQYF	TGTGCCAGCTCACCGAGCCTGCAGACAAACTACGAGCAGTACTTC
TRBV15	many	-	TRBJ1-5	CATSEPSSNQPQHF	TGTGCCACGTCGGAACCCTCATCTAATCAGCCCCAGCATTTT
TRBV2	-	TRBD2	TRBJ2-3	CASDDLGLAGGTDTQYF	TGTGCCAGCGATGACCTGGGACTAGCGGGAGGCACAGATACGCAGTATTTT
TRBV30	-	TRBD2	TRBJ2-7	CAWDTSGDTYEQYF	TGTGCCTGGGACACTAGCGGGGACACCTACGAGCAGTACTTC
TRBV6-1	many	TRBD2	TRBJ2-7	CASSEAASGSFHEQYF	TGTGCCAGCAGTGAAGCGGCTAGCGGGAGTTTCCACGAGCAGTACTTC
TRBV30	many	-	TRBJ1-2	CAWSLEAYYGYTF	TGTGCCTGGAGTTTAGAGGCGTACTATGGCTACACCTTC
TRBV3-1	-	-	TRBJ2-6	CASSQELMGLSSGANVLTF	TGTGCCAGCAGCCAAGAACTAATGGGACTGAGCTCTGGGGCCAACGTCCTGACTTTC
TRBV9	-	-	TRBJ2-1	CASSPRVTLTSSYNEQFF	TGTGCCAGCAGCCCTCGGGTAACGCTTACGAGCTCCTACAATGAGCAGTTCTTC
TRBV7-2	many	-	TRBJ1-1	CASSLVSTGAFF	TGTGCCAGCAGCTTAGTTTCGACGGGAGCTTTCTTT
TRBV4-3	many	-	TRBJ1-6	CASSQGLRSPLHF	TGCGCCAGCAGCCAAGGACTGAGATCACCCCTCCACTTT
TRBV9	-	TRBD2	TRBJ2-1	CASSVEGTSGRIEQFF	TGTGCCAGCAGCGTAGAGGGGACTAGCGGGAGGATTGAGCAGTTCTTC
TRBV12-3/TRBV12-4	many	-	TRBJ1-2	CASSLTGEEYGYTF	TGTGCCAGCAGCCTGACGGGAGAGGAGTATGGCTACACCTTC
TRBV27	many	-	TRBJ2-5	CASSMTGQETQYF	TGTGCCAGCAGTATGACCGGCCAAGAGACCCAGTACTTC
TRBV20-1	many	-	TRBJ1-1	CSASNPSQDLGSFVAFF	TGCAGTGCTAGCAACCCTTCGCAAGATTTGGGGTCTTTCGTGGCTTTCTTT
TRBV7-6	many	-	TRBJ2-2	CASSLGSGRGTGELFF	TGTGCCAGCAGCTTAGGATCAGGGCGAGGCACCGGGGAGCTGTTTTTT
TRBV11-3	many	TRBD2	TRBJ2-1	CASSNRLAGGHNEQFF	TGTGCCAGCAGCAACAGACTAGCGGGAGGCCACAATGAGCAGTTCTTC
TRBV28	few	-	TRBJ2-2	CASSLAAAGTGELFF	TGTGCCAGCAGTTTGGCCGCCGCGGGCACCGGGGAGCTGTTTTTT
TRBV6-5	many	TRBD1	TRBJ1-5	CASSSNSDRGPNQPQHF	TGTGCCAGCAGTTCAAACTCGGACAGGGGACCCAATCAGCCCCAGCATTTT
TRBV28	many	-	TRBJ1-4	CASSRASWGEKLFF	TGTGCCAGCAGTCGGGCCTCATGGGGTGAAAAACTGTTTTTT
TRBV11-2	-	-	TRBJ2-2	CASDSWELFF	TGTGCCAGCGATTCCTGGGAGCTGTTTTTT
TRBV5-6	many	TRBD1	TRBJ2-1	CASSSTGVLNNEQFF	TGTGCCAGCAGCTCTACAGGGGTGTTGAACAATGAGCAGTTCTTC
TRBV20-1	many	TRBD2	TRBJ2-5	CSARESGRVGETQYF	TGCAGTGCTAGAGAAAGCGGGAGAGTTGGAGAGACCCAGTACTTC
TRBV2	many	-	TRBJ2-6	CASSVVSGANVLTF	TGTGCCAGCAGTGTTGTCTCTGGGGCCAACGTCCTGACTTTC
TRBV18	-	-	TRBJ2-7	CVSSPSLQTNYEQCF	TGTGTCAGCTCACCGAGCCTGCAGACAAACTACGAGCAGTGCTTC
TRBV19	many	-	TRBJ2-6	CASSIDWAGFHSGANVLTF	TGTGCCAGTAGTATAGATTGGGCAGGGTTCCACTCTGGGGCCAACGTCCTGACTTTC
TRBV3-1	many	TRBD2	TRBJ2-2	CASSLLAGGPGGELFF	TGTGCCAGCAGCCTGCTCGCGGGAGGGCCAGGCGGGGAGCTGTTTTTT
TRBV11-1	-	TRBD2	TRBJ2-1	CASSLALGLAGVGEQFF	TGTGCCAGCAGCTTAGCGTTGGGACTAGCGGGAGTCGGCGAGCAGTTCTTC
TRBV20-1	many	-	TRBJ2-3	CSAEGARERGDTQYF	TGCAGTGCGGAGGGGGCTCGAGAGCGGGGAGATACGCAGTATTTT
TRBV6-2/TRBV6-3	few	-	TRBJ1-1	CAGSEAGGIYTEAFF	TGTGCCGGCAGTGAAGCCGGTGGGATTTACACTGAAGCTTTCTTT
TRBV5-1	many	TRBD2	TRBJ2-3	CASSRSSGRARATDTQYF	TGCGCCAGCAGCCGGTCTAGCGGGAGGGCCAGAGCGACAGATACGCAGTATTTT
TRBV12-3/TRBV12-4	many	-	TRBJ2-7	CASGRTSGERNEQYF	TGTGCCAGTGGAAGGACGTCAGGGGAAAGGAACGAGCAGTACTTC
TRBV6-4	many	TRBD1	TRBJ1-5	CASSDSLGDRVVHNQPQHF	TGTGCCAGCAGTGACTCCTTGGGGGACAGGGTGGTCCACAATCAGCCCCAGCATTTT
TRBV19	-	TRBD1	TRBJ2-7	CASKGQGNTYEQYF	TGTGCCAGTAAGGGACAGGGTAATACCTACGAGCAGTACTTC
TRBV20-1	-	-	TRBJ2-2	CSAREGEDTGELFF	TGCAGTGCTAGAGAGGGGGAAGACACCGGGGAGCTGTTTTTT